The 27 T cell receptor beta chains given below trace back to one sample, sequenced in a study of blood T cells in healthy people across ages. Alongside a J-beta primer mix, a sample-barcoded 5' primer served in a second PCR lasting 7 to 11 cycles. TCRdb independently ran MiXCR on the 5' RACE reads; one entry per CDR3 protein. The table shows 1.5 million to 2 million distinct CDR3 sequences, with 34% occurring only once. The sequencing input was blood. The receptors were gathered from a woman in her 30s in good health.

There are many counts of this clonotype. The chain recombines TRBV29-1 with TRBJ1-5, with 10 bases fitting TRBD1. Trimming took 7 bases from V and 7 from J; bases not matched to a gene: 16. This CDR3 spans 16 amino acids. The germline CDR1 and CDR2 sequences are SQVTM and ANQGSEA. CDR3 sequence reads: CSALYDSKTGGQPQHF. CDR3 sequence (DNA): TGCAGCGCGTTGTACGACTCCAAGACAGGGGGCCAGCCCCAGCATTTT.

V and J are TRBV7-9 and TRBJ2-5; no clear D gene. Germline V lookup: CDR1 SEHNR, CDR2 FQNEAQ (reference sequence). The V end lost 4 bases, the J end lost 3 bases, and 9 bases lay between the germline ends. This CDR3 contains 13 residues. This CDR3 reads CASSYEWEETQYF. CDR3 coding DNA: TGTGCCAGCAGCTACGAGTGGGAAGAGACCCAGTACTTC.

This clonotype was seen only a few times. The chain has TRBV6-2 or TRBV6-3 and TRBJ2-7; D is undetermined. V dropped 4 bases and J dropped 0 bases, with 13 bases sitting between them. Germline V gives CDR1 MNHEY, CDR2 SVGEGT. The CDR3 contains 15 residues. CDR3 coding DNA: TGTGCCAGCAGTTTTCGCATGCTAAACTCCTACGAGCAGTACTTC. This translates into CASSFRMLNSYEQYF.

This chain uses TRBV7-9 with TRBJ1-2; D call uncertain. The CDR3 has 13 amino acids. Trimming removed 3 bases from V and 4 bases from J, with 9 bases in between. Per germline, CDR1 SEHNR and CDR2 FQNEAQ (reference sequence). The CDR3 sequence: CASSFGSGYGYTF. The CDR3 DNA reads TGTGCCAGCAGCTTTGGCAGTGGCTATGGCTACACCTTC.

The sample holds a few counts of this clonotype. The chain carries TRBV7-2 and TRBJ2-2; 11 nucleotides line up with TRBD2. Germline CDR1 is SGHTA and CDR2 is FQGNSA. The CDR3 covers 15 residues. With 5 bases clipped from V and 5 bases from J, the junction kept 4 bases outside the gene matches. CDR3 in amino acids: CASSPTSGRTGELFF. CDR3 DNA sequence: TGTGCCAGCAGCCCAACTAGCGGGAGAACCGGGGAGCTGTTTTTT.

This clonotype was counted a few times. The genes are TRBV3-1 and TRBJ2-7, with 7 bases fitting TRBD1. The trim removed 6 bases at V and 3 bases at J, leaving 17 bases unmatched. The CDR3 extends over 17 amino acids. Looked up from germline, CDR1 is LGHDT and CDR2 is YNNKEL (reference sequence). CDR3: CASRQPRLFDRDYEQYF. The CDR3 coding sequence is TGTGCCAGCAGGCAACCTCGATTATTCGACAGGGACTACGAGCAGTACTTC.

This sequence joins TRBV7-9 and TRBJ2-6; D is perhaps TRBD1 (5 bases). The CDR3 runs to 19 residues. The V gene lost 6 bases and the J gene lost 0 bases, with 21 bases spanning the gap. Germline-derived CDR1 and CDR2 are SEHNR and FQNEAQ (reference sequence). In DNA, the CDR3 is TGTGCCAGCAGTCGCCAGTGGTACAGGCCTTTCTCTGGGGCCAACGTCCTGACTTTC. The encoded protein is CASSRQWYRPFSGANVLTF.

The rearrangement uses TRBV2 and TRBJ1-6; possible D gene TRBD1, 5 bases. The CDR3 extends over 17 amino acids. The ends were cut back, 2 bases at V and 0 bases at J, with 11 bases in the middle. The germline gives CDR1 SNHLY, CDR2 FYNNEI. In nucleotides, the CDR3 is TGTGCCAGCAGTGAAATCGCAGGGAACTCCTATAATTCACCCCTCCACTTT. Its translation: CASSEIAGNSYNSPLHF.

CDR3 DNA sequence: TGCAGTGGCGGGGCAGCCCCCTCCTACGAGCAGTACTTC. Translating gives CSGGAAPSYEQYF. This chain uses TRBV20-1 with TRBJ2-7; D is possibly TRBD2 (6 bases). V gave up 7 bases and J gave up 0 bases, with 13 bases separating them. The CDR3 contains 13 residues. Germline V lookup: CDR1 DFQATT, CDR2 SNEGSKA (reference sequence).

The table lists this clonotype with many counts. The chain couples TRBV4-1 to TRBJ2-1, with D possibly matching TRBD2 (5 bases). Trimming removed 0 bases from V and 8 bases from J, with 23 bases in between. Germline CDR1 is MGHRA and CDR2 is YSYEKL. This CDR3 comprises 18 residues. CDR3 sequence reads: CASSQDGVSSPVKDEQFF. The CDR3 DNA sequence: TGCGCCAGCAGCCAAGACGGGGTCAGTAGCCCCGTTAAGGATGAGCAGTTCTTC.

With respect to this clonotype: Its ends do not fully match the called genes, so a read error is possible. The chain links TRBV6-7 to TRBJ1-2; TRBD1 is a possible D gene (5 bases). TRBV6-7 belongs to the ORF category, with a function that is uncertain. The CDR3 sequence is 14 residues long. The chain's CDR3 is CASSRTRRDYGCTF. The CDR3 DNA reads TGTGCCAGCTCTCGGACACGGAGGGACTATGGCTGCACCTTC.

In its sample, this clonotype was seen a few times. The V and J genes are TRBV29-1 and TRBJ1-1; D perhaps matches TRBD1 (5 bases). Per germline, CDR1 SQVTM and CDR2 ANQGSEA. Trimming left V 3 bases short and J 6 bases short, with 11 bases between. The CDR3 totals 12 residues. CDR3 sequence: CSVDGGGAEAFF. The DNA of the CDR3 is TGCAGCGTTGATGGGGGAGGCGCTGAAGCTTTCTTT.

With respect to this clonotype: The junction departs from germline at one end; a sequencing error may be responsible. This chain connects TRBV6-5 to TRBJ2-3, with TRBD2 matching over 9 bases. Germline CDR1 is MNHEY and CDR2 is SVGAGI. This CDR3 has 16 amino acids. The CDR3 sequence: CANSHMGLAMTDTQYF. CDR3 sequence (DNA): TGTGCCAACAGTCACATGGGACTAGCCATGACAGATACGCAGTATTTT.

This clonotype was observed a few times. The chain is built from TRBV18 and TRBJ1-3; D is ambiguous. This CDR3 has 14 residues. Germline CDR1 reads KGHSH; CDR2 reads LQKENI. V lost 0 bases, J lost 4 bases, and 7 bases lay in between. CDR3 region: CASSPPDEGNTIYF. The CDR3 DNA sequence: TGTGCCAGCTCACCACCGGACGAGGGAAACACCATATATTTT.

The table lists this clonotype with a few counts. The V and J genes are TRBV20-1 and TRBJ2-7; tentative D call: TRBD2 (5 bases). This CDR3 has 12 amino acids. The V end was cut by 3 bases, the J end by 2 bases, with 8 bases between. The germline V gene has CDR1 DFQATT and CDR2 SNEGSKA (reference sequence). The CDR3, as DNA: TGCAGTGCTAGTGAGCGGCCCTACGAGCAGTACTTC. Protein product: CSASERPYEQYF.

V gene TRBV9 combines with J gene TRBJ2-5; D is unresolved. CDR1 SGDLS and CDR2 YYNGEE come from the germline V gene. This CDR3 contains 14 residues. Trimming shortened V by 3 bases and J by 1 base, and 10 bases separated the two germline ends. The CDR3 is CASSAPGSQETQYF. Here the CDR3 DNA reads TGTGCCAGCAGCGCCCCAGGCTCCCAAGAGACCCAGTACTTC.

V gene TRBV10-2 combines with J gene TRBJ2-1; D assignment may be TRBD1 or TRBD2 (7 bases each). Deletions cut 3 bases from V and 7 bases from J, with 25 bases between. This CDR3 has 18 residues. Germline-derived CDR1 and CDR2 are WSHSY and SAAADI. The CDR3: CASSERGQILARGNEQFF. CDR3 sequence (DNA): TGCGCCAGCAGTGAAAGGGGGCAGATACTAGCGAGGGGGAATGAGCAGTTCTTC.

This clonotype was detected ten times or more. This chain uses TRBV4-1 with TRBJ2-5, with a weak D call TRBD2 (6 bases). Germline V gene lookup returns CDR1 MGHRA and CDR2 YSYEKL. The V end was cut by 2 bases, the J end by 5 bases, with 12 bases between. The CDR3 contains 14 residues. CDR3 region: CASSQPGGSETQYF. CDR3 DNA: TGCGCCAGCAGCCAACCCGGGGGTAGCGAGACCCAGTACTTC.

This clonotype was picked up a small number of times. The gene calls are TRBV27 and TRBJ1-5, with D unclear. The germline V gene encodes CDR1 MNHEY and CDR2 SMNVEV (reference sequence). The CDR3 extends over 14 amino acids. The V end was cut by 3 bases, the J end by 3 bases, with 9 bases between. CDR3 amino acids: CASSFGRLNQPQHF. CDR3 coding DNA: TGTGCCAGCAGTTTTGGACGGCTCAATCAGCCCCAGCATTTT.

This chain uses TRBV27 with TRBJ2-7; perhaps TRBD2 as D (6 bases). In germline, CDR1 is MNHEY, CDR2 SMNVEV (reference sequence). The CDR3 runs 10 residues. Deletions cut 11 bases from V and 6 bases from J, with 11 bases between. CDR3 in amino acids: CAAGWREQYF. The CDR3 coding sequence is TGTGCCGCGGGGTGGCGCGAGCAGTACTTC.

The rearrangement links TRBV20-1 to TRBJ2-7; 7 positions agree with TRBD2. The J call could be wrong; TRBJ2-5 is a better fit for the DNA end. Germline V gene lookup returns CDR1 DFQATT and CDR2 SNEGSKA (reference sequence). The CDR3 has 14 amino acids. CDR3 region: CSAQPPGLPETQYF. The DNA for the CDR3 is TGCAGTGCTCAACCACCGGGACTACCTGAGACCCAGTACTTC.

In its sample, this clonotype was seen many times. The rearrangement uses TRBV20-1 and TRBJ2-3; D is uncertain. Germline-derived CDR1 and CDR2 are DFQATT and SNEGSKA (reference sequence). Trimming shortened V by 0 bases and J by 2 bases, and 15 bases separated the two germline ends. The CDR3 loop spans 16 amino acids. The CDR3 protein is CSARDRPLFFTDTQYF. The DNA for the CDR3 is TGCAGTGCTAGAGATCGACCACTTTTTTTCACAGATACGCAGTATTTT.

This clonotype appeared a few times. This chain's CDR3 is CSVSLDRVSTEAFF. The CDR3 DNA reads TGCAGCGTTTCCCTCGACAGGGTATCAACTGAAGCTTTCTTT. The J gene is TRBJ1-1, the V gene TRBV29-1; 7 bases are a match to TRBD1. The V and J ends lost 5 bases and 5 bases, in that order; junction bases with no gene match: 11. The CDR3 consists of 14 residues. Per the germline V gene, CDR1 is SQVTM and CDR2 is ANQGSEA.

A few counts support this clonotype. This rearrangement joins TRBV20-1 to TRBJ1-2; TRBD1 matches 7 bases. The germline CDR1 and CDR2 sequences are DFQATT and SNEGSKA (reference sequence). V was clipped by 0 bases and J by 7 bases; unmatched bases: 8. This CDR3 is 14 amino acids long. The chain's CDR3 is CSARDRRGQSGYTF. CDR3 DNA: TGCAGTGCTAGAGATCGCAGGGGACAGAGTGGCTACACCTTC.

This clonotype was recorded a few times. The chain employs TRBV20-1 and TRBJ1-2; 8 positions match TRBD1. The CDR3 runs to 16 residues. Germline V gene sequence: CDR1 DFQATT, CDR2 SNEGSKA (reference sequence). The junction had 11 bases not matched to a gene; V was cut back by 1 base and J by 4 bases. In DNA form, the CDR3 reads TGCAGTGCTAGAGCCCCAACTACCGGGACAGGCTATGGCTACACCTTC. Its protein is CSARAPTTGTGYGYTF.

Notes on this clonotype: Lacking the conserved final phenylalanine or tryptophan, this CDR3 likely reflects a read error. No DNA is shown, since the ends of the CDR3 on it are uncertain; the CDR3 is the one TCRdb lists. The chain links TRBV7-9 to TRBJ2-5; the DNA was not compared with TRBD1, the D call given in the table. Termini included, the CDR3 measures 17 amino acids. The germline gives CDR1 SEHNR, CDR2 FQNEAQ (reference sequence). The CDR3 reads CASSFPGPLGYGYTFGS.

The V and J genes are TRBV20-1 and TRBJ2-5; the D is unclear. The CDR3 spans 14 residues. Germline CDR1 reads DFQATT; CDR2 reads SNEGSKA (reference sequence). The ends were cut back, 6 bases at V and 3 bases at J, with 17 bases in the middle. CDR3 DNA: TGCAGTGCCCCCCCCCTGACTGGGGAAGAGACCCAGTACTTC. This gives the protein CSAPPLTGEETQYF.